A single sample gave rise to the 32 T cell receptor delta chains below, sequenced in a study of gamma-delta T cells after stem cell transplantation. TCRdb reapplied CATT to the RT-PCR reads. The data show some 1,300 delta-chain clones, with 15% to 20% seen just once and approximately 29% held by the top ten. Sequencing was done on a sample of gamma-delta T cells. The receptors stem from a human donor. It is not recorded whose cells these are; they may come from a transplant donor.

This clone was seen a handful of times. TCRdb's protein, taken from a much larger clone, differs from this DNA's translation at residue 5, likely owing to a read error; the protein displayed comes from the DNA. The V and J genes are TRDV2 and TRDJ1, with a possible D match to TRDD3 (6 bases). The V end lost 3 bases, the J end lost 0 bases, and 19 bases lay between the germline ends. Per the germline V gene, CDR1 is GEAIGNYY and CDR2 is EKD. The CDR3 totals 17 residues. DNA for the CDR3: TGTGCCTGTGACGCCGTTGGGGGGCCGTTGTACACCGATAAACTCATCTTT. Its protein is CACDAVGGPLYTDKLIF.

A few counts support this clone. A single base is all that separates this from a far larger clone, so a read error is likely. CDR3 region: CACAPLGGVREGDTLTDKPIF. CDR3 bases: TGTGCCTGTGCGCCCCTGGGCGGGGTGAGAGAAGGGGATACGCTCACCGATAAACCCATCTTT. The V and J genes are TRDV2 and TRDJ1; 9 bases agree with TRDD3. Germline assignment: CDR1 GEAIGNYY and CDR2 EKD. This CDR3 contains 21 residues.

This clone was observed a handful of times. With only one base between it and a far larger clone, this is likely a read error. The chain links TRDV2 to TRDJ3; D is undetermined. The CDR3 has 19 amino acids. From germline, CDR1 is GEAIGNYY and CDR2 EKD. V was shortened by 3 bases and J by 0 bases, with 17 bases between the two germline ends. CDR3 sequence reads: CACDGSTYQSSWDTRQMFF. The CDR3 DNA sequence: TGTGCCTGTGACGGTAGTACTTACCAAAGCTCCTGGGACACCCGACAGATGTTTTTC.

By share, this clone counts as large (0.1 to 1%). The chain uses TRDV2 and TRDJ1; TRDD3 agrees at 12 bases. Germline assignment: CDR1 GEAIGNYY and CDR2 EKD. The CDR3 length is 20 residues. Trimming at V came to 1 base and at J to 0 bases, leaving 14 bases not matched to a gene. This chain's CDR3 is CACDTVASTGGYSYTDKLIF. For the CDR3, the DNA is TGTGCCTGTGACACGGTCGCGAGTACTGGGGGATACTCGTACACCGATAAACTCATCTTT.

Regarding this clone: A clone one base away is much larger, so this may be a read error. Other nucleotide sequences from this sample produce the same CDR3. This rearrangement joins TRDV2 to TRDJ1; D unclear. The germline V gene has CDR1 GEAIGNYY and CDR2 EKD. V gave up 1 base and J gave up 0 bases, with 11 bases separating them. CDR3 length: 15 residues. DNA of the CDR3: TGTGCCTGTGACACGCTAGAGGGTTACACCGATAAACTCATCTTT. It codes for CACDTLEGYTDKLIF.

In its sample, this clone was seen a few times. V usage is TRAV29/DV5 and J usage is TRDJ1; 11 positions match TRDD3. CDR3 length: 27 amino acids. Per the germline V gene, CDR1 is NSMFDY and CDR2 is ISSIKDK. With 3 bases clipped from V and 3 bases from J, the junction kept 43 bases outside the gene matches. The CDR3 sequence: CAATRKKVRPSYLKFGGYEGSSDKLIF. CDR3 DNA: TGTGCAGCAACCAGAAAAAAGGTTAGGCCTTCCTACCTTAAATTTGGGGGATACGAGGGGTCGTCCGATAAACTCATCTTT.

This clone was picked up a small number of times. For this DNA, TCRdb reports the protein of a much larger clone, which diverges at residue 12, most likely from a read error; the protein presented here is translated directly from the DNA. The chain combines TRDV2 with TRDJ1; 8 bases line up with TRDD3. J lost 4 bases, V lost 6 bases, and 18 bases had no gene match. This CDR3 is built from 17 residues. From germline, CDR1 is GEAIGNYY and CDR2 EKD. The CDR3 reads CACTSLGDLTYGDKLIF. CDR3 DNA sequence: TGTGCCTGTACCTCTTTGGGGGATTTGACGTACGGCGATAAACTCATCTTT.

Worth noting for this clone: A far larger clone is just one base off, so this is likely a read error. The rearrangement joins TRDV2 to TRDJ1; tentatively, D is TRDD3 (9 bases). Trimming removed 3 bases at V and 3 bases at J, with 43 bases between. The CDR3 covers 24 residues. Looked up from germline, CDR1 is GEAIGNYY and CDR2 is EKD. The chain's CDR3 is CACDYLLPNLGDRAPQNRADKLIF. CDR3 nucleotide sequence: TGTGCCTGTGACTATCTCCTTCCTAACCTGGGGGATCGCGCCCCCCAGAACAGAGCCGATAAACTCATCTTT.

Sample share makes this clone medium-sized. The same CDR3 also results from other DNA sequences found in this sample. CDR3 sequence: CACDTVEGTKTGGLNSWDTRQMFF. CDR3 DNA sequence: TGTGCCTGTGACACCGTGGAGGGTACCAAAACTGGGGGACTAAACTCCTGGGACACCCGACAGATGTTTTTC. The chain couples TRDV2 to TRDJ3; 9 positions agree with TRDD3. The V gene end was trimmed by 0 bases and the J gene end by 0 bases; junction bases not matched to a gene: 20. The CDR3 is 24 amino acids. Germline V gene lookup returns CDR1 GEAIGNYY and CDR2 EKD.

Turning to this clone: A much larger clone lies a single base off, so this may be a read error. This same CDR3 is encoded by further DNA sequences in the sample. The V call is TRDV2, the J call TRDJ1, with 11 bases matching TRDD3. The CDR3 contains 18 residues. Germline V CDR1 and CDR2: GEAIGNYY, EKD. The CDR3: CACDPLVGDTGGGDKLIF. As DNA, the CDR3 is TGTGCTTGTGACCCCCTGGTGGGGGATACGGGGGGAGGCGATAAACTCATCTTT.

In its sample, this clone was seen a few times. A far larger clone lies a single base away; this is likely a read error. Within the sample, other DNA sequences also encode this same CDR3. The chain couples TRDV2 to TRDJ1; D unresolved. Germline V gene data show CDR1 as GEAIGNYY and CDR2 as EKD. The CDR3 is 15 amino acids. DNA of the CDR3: TGTGCCTGTGACCCGATAGAGGTTCGCACCGATAAGCTCATCTTT. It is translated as CACDPIEVRTDKLIF.

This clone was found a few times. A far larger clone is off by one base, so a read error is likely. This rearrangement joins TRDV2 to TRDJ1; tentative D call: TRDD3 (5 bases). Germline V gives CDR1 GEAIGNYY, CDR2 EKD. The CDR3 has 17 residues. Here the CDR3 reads CACDRLGDPTNSDKPIF. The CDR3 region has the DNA TGTGCCTGTGACAGGCTTGGGGACCCAACTAATTCCGATAAACCCATCTTT.

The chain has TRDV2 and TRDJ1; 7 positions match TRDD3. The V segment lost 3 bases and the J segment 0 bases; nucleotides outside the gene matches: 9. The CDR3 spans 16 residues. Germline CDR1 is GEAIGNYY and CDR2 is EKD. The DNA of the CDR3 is TGTGCCTGTGACGGCTTACTGGGGCCTGACACCGATAAACTCATCTTT. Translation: CACDGLLGPDTDKLIF.

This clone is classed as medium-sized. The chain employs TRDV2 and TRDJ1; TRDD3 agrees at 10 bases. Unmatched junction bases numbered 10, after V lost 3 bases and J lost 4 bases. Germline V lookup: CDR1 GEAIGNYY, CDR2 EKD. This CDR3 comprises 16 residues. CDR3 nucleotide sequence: TGTGCCTGTGACTTGCTGGGGGATAGGAGTGGCGATAAACTCATCTTT. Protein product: CACDLLGDRSGDKLIF.

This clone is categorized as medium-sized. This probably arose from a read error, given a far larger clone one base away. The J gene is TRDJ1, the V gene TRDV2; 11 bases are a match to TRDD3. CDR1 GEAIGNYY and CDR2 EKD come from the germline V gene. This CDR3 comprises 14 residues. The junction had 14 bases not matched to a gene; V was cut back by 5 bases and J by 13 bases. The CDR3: CACVELGDKSEPIF. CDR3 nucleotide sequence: TGTGCCTGTGTCGAACTGGGGGATAAGTCGGAACCCATCTTT.

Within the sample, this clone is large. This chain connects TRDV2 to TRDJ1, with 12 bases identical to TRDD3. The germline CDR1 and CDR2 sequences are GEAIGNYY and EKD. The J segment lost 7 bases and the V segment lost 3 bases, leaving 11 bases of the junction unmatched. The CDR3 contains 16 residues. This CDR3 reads CACDSLSGGYAGKLIF. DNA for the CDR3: TGTGCCTGTGACTCCCTATCTGGGGGATACGCGGGTAAACTCATCTTT.

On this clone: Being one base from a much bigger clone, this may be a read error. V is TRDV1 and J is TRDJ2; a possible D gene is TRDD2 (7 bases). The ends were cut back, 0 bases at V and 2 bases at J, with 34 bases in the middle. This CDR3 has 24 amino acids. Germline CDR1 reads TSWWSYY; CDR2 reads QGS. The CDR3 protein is CALGELANGRFLHSWGPLTAQLFF. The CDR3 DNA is TGTGCTCTTGGGGAACTAGCGAACGGTCGGTTCCTACACTCCTGGGGTCCCTTGACAGCACAACTCTTCTTT.

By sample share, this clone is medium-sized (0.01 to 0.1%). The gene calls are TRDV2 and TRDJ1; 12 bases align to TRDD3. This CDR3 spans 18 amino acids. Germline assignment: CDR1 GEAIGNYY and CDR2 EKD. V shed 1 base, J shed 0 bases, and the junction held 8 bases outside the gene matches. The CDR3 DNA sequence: TGTGCCTGTGACACATTACTGGGGGATACTGGGTACACCGATAAACTCATCTTT. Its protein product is CACDTLLGDTGYTDKLIF.

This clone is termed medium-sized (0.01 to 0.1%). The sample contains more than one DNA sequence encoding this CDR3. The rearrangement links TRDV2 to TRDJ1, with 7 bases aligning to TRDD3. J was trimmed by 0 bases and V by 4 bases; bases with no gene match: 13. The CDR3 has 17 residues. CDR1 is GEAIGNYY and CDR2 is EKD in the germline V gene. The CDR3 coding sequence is TGTGCCTGTGATACCGTTACTGGGGTCCTTTACACCGATAAACTCATCTTT. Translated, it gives CACDTVTGVLYTDKLIF.

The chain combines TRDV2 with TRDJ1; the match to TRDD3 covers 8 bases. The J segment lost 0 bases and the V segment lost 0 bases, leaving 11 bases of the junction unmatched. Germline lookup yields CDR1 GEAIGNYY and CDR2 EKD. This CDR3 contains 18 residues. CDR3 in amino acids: CACDTVTGGPPYTDKLIF. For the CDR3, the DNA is TGTGCCTGTGACACCGTAACTGGGGGGCCACCTTACACCGATAAACTCATCTTT.

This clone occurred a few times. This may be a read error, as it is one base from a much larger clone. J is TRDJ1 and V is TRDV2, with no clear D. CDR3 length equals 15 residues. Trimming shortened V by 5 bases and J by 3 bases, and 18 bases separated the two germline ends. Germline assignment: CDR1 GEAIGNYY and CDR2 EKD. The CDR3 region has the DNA TGTGCCTGTGGCCCTGTCCCCCTTTTAGCCGATAAACTCATCTTT. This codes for CACGPVPLLADKLIF.

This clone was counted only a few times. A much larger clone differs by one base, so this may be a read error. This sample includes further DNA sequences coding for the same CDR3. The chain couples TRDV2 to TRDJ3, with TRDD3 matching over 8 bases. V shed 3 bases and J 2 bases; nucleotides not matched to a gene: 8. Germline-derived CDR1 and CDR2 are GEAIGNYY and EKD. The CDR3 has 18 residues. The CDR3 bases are TGTGCCTGTGACGACACTGGGGGGTCCGCCTGGGACACCCGACAGATGTTTTTC. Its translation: CACDDTGGSAWDTRQMFF.

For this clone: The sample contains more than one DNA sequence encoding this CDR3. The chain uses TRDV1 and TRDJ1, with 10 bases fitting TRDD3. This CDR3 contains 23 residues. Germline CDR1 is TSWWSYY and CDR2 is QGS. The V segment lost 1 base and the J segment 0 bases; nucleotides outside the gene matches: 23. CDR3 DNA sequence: TGTGCTCTTGGGGAACCTCCTATCTTCGTTCGGTGGGGGATACAGAAGGACACCGATAAACTCATCTTT. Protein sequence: CALGEPPIFVRWGIQKDTDKLIF.

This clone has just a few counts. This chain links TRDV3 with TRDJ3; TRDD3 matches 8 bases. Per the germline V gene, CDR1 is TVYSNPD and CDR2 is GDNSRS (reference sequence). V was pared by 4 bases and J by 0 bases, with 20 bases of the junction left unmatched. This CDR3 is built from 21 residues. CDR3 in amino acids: CACSLGGHGIENSWDTRQMFF. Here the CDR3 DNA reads TGTGCCTGCTCACTGGGGGGACACGGAATCGAAAACTCCTGGGACACCCGACAGATGTTTTTC.

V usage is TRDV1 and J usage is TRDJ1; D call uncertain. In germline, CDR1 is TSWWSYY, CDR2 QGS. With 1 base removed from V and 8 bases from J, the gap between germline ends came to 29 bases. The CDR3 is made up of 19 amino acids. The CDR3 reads CALGEQGLFSRRGIQKLIF. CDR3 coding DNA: TGTGCTCTTGGGGAACAGGGCCTTTTCAGCCGCCGCGGCATTCAAAAACTCATCTTT.

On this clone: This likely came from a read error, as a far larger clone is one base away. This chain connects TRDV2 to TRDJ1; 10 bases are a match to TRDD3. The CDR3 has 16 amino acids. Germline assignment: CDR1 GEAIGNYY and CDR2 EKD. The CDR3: CACGTLGDSLQDKLIF. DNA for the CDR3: TGTGCCTGTGGCACCCTGGGGGATAGCCTACAGGATAAACTCATCTTT.

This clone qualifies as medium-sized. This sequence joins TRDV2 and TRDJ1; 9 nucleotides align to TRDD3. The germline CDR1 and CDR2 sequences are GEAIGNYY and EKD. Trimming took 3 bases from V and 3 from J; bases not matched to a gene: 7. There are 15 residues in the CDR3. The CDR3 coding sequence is TGTGCCTGTGACTCTGTCGGGGATACGGCCGATAAACTCATCTTT. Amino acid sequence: CACDSVGDTADKLIF.

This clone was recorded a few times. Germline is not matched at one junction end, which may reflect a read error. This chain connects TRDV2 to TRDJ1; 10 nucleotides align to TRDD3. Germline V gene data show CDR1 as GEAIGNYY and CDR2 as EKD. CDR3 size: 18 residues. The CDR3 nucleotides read TGTGCCTGTGACACGGTAGGGGGATACGCGGGGTCCCCCGATAAACCCATCTTT. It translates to CACDTVGGYAGSPDKPIF.

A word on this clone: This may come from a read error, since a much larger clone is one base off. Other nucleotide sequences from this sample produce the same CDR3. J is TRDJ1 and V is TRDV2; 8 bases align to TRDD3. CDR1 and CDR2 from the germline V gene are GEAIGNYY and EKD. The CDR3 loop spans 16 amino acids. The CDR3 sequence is CACDPLGDRYTDKLIF. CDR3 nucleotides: TGTGCCTGTGACCCCCTGGGGGACCGGTACACCGACAAACTCATCTTT.

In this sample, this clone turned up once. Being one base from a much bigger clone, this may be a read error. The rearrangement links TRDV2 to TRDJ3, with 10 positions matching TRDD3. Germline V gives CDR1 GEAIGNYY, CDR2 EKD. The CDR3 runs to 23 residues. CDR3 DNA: TGTGCCTGTGACAAAGTACTGGGGGATCCCTTTCCACTTTCCTCCCGGGACACCCGACAGATGTTTTTC. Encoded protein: CACDKVLGDPFPLSSRDTRQMFF.

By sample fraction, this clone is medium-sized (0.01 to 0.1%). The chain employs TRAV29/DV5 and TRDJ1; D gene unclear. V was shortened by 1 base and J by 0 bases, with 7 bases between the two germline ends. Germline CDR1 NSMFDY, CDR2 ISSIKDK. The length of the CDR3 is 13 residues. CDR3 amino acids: CAASRIYTDKLIF. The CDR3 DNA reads TGTGCAGCAAGCCGTATCTACACCGATAAACTCATCTTT.

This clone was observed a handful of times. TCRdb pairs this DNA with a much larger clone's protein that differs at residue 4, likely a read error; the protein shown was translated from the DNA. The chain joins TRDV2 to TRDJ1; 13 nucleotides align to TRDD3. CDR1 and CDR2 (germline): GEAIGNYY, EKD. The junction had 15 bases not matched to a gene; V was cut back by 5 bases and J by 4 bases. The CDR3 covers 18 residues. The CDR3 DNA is TGTGCCTGTGGCCTACTGGGGGATACGCGGGCCTTGTACGATAAACTCATCTTT. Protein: CACGLLGDTRALYDKLIF.